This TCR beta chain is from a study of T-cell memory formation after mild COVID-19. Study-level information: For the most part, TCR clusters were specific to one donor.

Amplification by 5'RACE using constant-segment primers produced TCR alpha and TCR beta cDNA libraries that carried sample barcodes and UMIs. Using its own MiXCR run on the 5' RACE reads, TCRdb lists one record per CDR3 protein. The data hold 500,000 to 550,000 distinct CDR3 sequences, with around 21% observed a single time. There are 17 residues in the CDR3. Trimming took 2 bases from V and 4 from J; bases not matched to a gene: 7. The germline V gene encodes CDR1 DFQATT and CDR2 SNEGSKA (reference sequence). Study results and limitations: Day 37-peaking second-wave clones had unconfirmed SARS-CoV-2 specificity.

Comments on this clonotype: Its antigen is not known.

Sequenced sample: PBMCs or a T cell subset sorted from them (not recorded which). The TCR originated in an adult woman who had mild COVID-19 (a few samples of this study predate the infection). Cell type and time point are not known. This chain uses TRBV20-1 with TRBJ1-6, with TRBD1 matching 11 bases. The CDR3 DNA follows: TGCAGTGCTAGATCTGGACAGGGGGCGATTTATAATTCACCCCTCCACTTT. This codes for CSARSGQGAIYNSPLHF.